The 29 T cell receptor beta chains below were found in one sample sequenced in a study of blood T cell repertoires in COVID-19. TCRdb keeps only in-frame clones here, not all; method: immunoSEQ multiplex PCR. Among 150,000 to 200,000 clones listed, 75% to 90% were seen once. The sample was peripheral blood. Receptors were obtained from an elderly woman with active or convalescent COVID-19.

This chain connects TRBV2 to TRBJ1-5; possibly TRBD1 for D (5 bases). V lost 0 bases and J lost 6, with 12 bases in between. This CDR3 is built from 15 residues. Germline-derived CDR1 and CDR2 are SNHLY and FYNNEI. CDR3 protein: CASSEAGRVSQPQHF. The CDR3 region has the DNA TGTGCCAGCAGTGAAGCTGGCAGGGTGTCTCAGCCCCAGCATTTT.

The V gene is TRBV4-1, the J gene TRBJ1-3, with 9 bases aligning to TRBD1. The CDR3 has 17 amino acids. CDR1 and CDR2 (germline): MGHRA, YSYEKL. With V trimmed by 4 bases and J by 0 bases, 7 bases remained unmatched. As DNA, the CDR3 is TGCGCCAGCAGCCCGGGACAGGGTCTCCTCTCTGGAAACACCATATATTTT. Its protein product is CASSPGQGLLSGNTIYF.

V is TRBV7-6 and J is TRBJ2-6; 8 nucleotides line up with TRBD1. Unmatched junction bases numbered 10, after V lost 5 bases and J lost 1 base. The CDR3 extends over 18 amino acids. Per the germline V gene, CDR1 is SGHVS and CDR2 is FNYEAQ. The CDR3 loop reads CASSPRARGQSGANVLTF. The CDR3 nucleotides are TGTGCCAGCAGCCCCCGGGCCAGGGGGCAATCTGGGGCCAACGTCCTGACTTTC.

The rearrangement uses TRBV5-1 and TRBJ1-1, with D hard to call. The CDR3 has 13 residues. The germline gives CDR1 SGHRS, CDR2 YFSETQ. Trimming took off 5 bases at V and 4 bases at J, with 12 bases between the two ends. The CDR3 spells CASSEGRVTEAFF. CDR3 sequence (DNA): TGCGCCAGCAGTGAGGGCCGCGTCACTGAAGCTTTCTTT.

This clone was seen a few times. The rearrangement uses TRBV2 and TRBJ2-1; D is possibly TRBD1 (5 bases). The V end lost 7 bases, the J end lost 8 bases, and 15 bases lay between the germline ends. Germline lookup yields CDR1 SNHLY and CDR2 FYNNEI. The CDR3 has 13 residues. Here the CDR3 DNA reads TGTGCCAGCACCTCTCGTGGGGCCCATGAGCAGTTCTTC. Amino acids: CASTSRGAHEQFF.

V and J are TRBV5-4 and TRBJ1-1; tentatively, D is TRBD1 (5 bases). V lost 4 bases, J lost 1 base, and 11 bases lay in between. There are 14 residues in the CDR3. Germline V gene lookup returns CDR1 SGHNT and CDR2 YYREEE (reference sequence). The CDR3 loop is CASSPGLRNTEAFF. CDR3 bases: TGTGCCAGCAGCCCAGGGCTACGGAACACTGAAGCTTTCTTT.

This clone was observed a few times. This chain links TRBV10-3 with TRBJ1-4, with D hard to call. The CDR3 length is 15 residues. The V end lost 3 bases, the J end lost 0 bases, and 8 bases lay between the germline ends. The V gene's germline CDR1 is ENHRY and CDR2 SYGVKD. The CDR3 loop is CAISDSVATNEKLFF. The CDR3 region has the DNA TGTGCCATCAGTGACTCCGTCGCAACTAATGAAAAACTGTTTTTT.

The rearrangement links TRBV19 to TRBJ1-4; possible D gene TRBD1, 6 bases. Germline V gene sequence: CDR1 LNHDA, CDR2 SQIVND (reference sequence). V was clipped by 4 bases and J by 0 bases, with 9 bases between them. The CDR3 contains 15 residues. CDR3: CASSTRQATNEKLFF. The CDR3 DNA reads TGTGCCAGTAGTACGCGACAGGCAACTAATGAAAAACTGTTTTTT.

The V gene is TRBV19, the J gene TRBJ1-4, with 8 bases matching TRBD1. V dropped 4 bases and J dropped 5; count of bases not matched to a gene: 9. Germline V gene lookup returns CDR1 LNHDA and CDR2 SQIVND (reference sequence). There are 16 residues in the CDR3. This CDR3 is CASSTTGGSLNEKLFF. CDR3 nucleotides: TGTGCCAGTAGTACAACAGGGGGGTCTCTGAATGAAAAACTGTTTTTT.

The chain recombines TRBV6-5 with TRBJ1-2; D may be TRBD1 (6 bases). This CDR3 is built from 15 residues. CDR1 is MNHEY and CDR2 is SVGAGI in the germline V gene. The V and J ends lost 7 bases and 3 bases respectively, with 18 bases between them. In DNA, the CDR3 is TGTGCCAGCAACTTGGGGATATCAGGGGACTATGGCTACACCTTC. This sequence encodes CASNLGISGDYGYTF.

The chain uses TRBV12-3 or TRBV12-4 and TRBJ1-2; perhaps TRBD1 as D (5 bases). V was cut by 3 bases and J by 4 bases, with 9 bases left in between. This CDR3 has 13 amino acids. CDR3 protein: CASSLGEGYGYTF. CDR3 DNA: TGTGCCAGCAGTTTGGGGGAGGGCTATGGCTACACCTTC.

The V gene is TRBV7-2, the J gene TRBJ2-7; unclear D gene. Germline loops: CDR1 SGHTA, CDR2 FQGNSA. CDR3 size: 13 residues. Trimming stripped 5 bases from V and 2 bases from J, with 10 bases between. CDR3: CASSKGRTYEQYF. The CDR3 nucleotides are TGTGCCAGCAGCAAAGGCAGGACCTACGAGCAGTACTTC.

The chain joins TRBV9 to TRBJ1-2; D not certain. With 3 bases removed from V and 4 bases from J, the gap between germline ends came to 16 bases. The germline CDR1 and CDR2 sequences are SGDLS and YYNGEE. This CDR3 comprises 15 residues. Here the CDR3 reads CASSAAEGVSYGYTF. CDR3 sequence (DNA): TGTGCCAGCAGCGCGGCGGAGGGCGTCAGCTATGGCTACACCTTC.

The CDR3 loop is CASSIQGVGGANVLTF. DNA for the CDR3: TGTGCCAGTAGTATCCAGGGGGTAGGTGGGGCCAACGTCCTGACTTTC. The genes are TRBV19 and TRBJ2-6; 7 nucleotides match TRBD1. CDR1 and CDR2 from the germline V gene are LNHDA and SQIVND (reference sequence). The J segment lost 3 bases and the V segment lost 3 bases, leaving 5 bases of the junction unmatched. The CDR3 has 16 residues.

The V gene is TRBV30, the J gene TRBJ2-5; 9 positions match TRBD1. The CDR3 sequence is 14 residues long. Losses at the gene ends were 4 bases for V and 5 bases for J; bases not matched to a gene: 8. CDR1 GTSNPN and CDR2 SVGIG come from the germline V gene (reference sequence). The CDR3 nucleotides are TGTGCCTGGAACTCACAGGGGGCGGGGGAGACCCAGTACTTC. It translates to CAWNSQGAGETQYF.

The gene calls are TRBV6-5 and TRBJ1-3; 7 nucleotides align to TRBD1. After removal of 6 bases from V and 7 bases from J, the junction contained 6 bases not matched to a gene. Germline CDR1 MNHEY, CDR2 SVGAGI. The CDR3 covers 13 residues. CDR3 in DNA: TGTGCCAGCAGAGAGACAGGGTGGAACACCATATATTTT. It translates to CASRETGWNTIYF.

The J gene is TRBJ1-5, the V gene TRBV10-3; D remains ambiguous. V was clipped by 4 bases and J by 2 bases, with 12 bases between them. CDR3 length equals 15 residues. From germline, CDR1 is ENHRY and CDR2 SYGVKD. In DNA form, the CDR3 reads TGTGCCATCAGTGTTGAGGGATCTGGCAATCAGCCCCAGCATTTT. It yields the protein CAISVEGSGNQPQHF.

The rearrangement uses TRBV6-5 and TRBJ1-6, with TRBD1 identical over 10 bases. CDR1 is MNHEY and CDR2 is SVGAGI in the germline V gene. Trimming cost V 5 bases and J 10 bases; bases outside gene matches: 8. The CDR3 contains 15 residues. In nucleotides, the CDR3 is TGTGCCAGCAGTACAACCGGGACAGGGGTGTCACCCCTCCACTTT. Its protein product is CASSTTGTGVSPLHF.

CDR3 loop: CASSLVWTGSEQFF. The CDR3 DNA sequence: TGTGCCAGCAGCTTAGTATGGACAGGGAGTGAGCAGTTCTTC. The rearrangement links TRBV7-2 to TRBJ2-1, with TRBD1 matching 8 bases. CDR1 and CDR2 from the germline V gene are SGHTA and FQGNSA. Germline trimming cut 1 base from V and 9 bases from J; bases unmatched to any gene: 5. CDR3 length: 14 amino acids.

V and J are TRBV2 and TRBJ1-2; 7 nucleotides match TRBD1. The J segment lost 8 bases and the V segment lost 6 bases, leaving 6 bases of the junction unmatched. This CDR3 is 12 amino acids long. Per germline, CDR1 SNHLY and CDR2 FYNNEI. The CDR3 sequence: CASSQGVGGYTF. In nucleotides, the CDR3 is TGTGCCAGCAGCCAGGGGGTAGGCGGCTACACCTTC.

The rearrangement links TRBV5-5 to TRBJ2-1; D possibly corresponds to TRBD2 (6 bases). The CDR3 extends over 13 amino acids. Germline V gives CDR1 SGHKS, CDR2 YYEKEE (reference sequence). Trimming shortened V by 2 bases and J by 5 bases, and 8 bases separated the two germline ends. The CDR3 DNA reads TGTGCCAGCAGCTTTAGCGGAGACAATGAGCAGTTCTTC. Its protein product is CASSFSGDNEQFF.

The V gene is TRBV4-3, the J gene TRBJ1-2; tentative D call: TRBD1 (6 bases). Looked up from germline, CDR1 is LGHNA and CDR2 is YSLEER. The CDR3 spans 16 residues. V lost 0 bases and J lost 4, with 15 bases in between. In DNA form, the CDR3 reads TGCGCCAGCAGCCAAGAAGGAGGCAACAGGGTCTATGGCTACACCTTC. It yields the protein CASSQEGGNRVYGYTF.

The chain links TRBV5-5 to TRBJ2-1, with D possibly being TRBD1 (5 bases). V gave up 4 bases and J gave up 3 bases, with 11 bases separating them. The CDR3 extends over 14 amino acids. Germline CDR1 reads SGHKS; CDR2 reads YYEKEE (reference sequence). CDR3 bases: TGTGCCAGCAGCCTCAGGGAAAGCTACAATGAGCAGTTCTTC. Encoded protein: CASSLRESYNEQFF.

This chain connects TRBV5-1 to TRBJ2-1; possibly TRBD2 for D (6 bases). The ends were cut back, 4 bases at V and 5 bases at J, with 22 bases in the middle. Germline V gene lookup returns CDR1 SGHRS and CDR2 YFSETQ. The CDR3 runs to 17 residues. The CDR3, as DNA: TGCGCCAGCAGCCCCGAGGAGGGATTGAGGAGGAACAATGAGCAGTTCTTC. It translates to CASSPEEGLRRNNEQFF.

This clone was counted only a few times. The chain links TRBV7-3 to TRBJ1-1, with a tentative D call TRBD1 (6 bases). The CDR3 has 14 residues. The ends were cut back, 2 bases at V and 4 bases at J, with 11 bases in the middle. Looked up from germline, CDR1 is SGHTA and CDR2 is FQGTGA. The CDR3: CASSLSAGATEAFF. The CDR3 bases are TGTGCCAGCAGCTTATCGGCGGGGGCCACTGAAGCTTTCTTT. The full variable domain, with the rest looked up from reference TRBV7-3 and TRBJ1-1, is GAGVSQTPSNKVTEKGKYVELRCDPISGHTALYWYRQSLGQGPEFLIYFQGTGAADDSGLPNDRFFAVRPEGSVSTLKIQRTERGDSAVYLCASSLSAGATEAFFGQGTRLTVV.

This chain's CDR3 is CASSLGLAGKNIQYF. The CDR3 DNA follows: TGTGCCAGCAGCTTGGGACTAGCGGGGAAAAACATTCAGTACTTC. V is TRBV6-5 and J is TRBJ2-4; 13 positions match TRBD2. This CDR3 has 15 amino acids. V lost 6 bases to trimming and J lost 4 bases; unmatched junction nucleotides: 3. Germline-derived CDR1 and CDR2 are MNHEY and SVGAGI.

This chain uses TRBV18 with TRBJ1-1; TRBD1 matches at 8 bases. V shed 3 bases, J shed 6 bases, and the junction held 6 bases outside the gene matches. Germline loops: CDR1 KGHSH, CDR2 LQKENI. CDR3 length: 14 amino acids. Written as DNA, the CDR3 is TGTGCCAGCTCACCGGACAGGGTCTTCGCTGAAGCTTTCTTT. Its translation is CASSPDRVFAEAFF.

The chain joins TRBV27 to TRBJ2-1; 12 positions match TRBD1. Germline V gene sequence: CDR1 MNHEY, CDR2 SMNVEV (reference sequence). The J segment lost 0 bases and the V segment lost 4 bases, leaving 4 bases of the junction unmatched. This CDR3 has 17 residues. CDR3: CASSSGTGGPSYNEQFF. CDR3 in DNA: TGTGCCAGCAGTTCCGGGACAGGGGGCCCCTCCTACAATGAGCAGTTCTTC.

This rearrangement joins TRBV11-1 to TRBJ1-2; 8 nucleotides agree with TRBD1. J was trimmed by 0 bases and V by 3 bases; bases with no gene match: 6. CDR3 length equals 16 residues. Germline V gene lookup returns CDR1 SGHAT and CDR2 FQDESV (reference sequence). CDR3 coding DNA: TGTGCCAGCAGCTTTTCCAGGGGGCAGCCTAACTATGGCTACACCTTC. Its protein product is CASSFSRGQPNYGYTF.